The T cell receptor (beta chain) described here comes from a study of beta chain features in type 1 diabetes. The study, taken as a whole, reports: In the patient group, naive, central memory and Treg TCRB repertoires seemed more alike than in the healthy donor group.

This CDR3 has 13 amino acids. The V and J ends lost 1 base and 5 bases respectively, with 10 bases between them. In germline, CDR1 is SQVTM, CDR2 ANQGSEA. Isolation of CD4+ naive, central memory, regulatory and stem cell-like memory cells was achieved by sorting via CD45RO/CCR7/CD25/CD127/CD95/CD27. The authors obtained over 95% purity in all sorted populations. This clone has a handful of counts. Its target is unknown. The whole isolated RNA underwent reverse transcription, so sequencing captured expressed TCRB transcripts. Data came from immunoSEQ multiplex PCR; TCRdb stores just in-frame clones and leaves some out. This sample has more than 300,000 clones, with 8% found just once.

The origin of this receptor is a woman aged 18-29 years in good health. J is TRBJ2-3 and V is TRBV29-1; D unresolved. What was sequenced was central memory CD4+ T cells from blood. The CDR3 bases are TGCAGCGTTGAAGCCCCCCAAGAAGATACGCAGTATTTT. This sequence encodes CSVEAPQEDTQYF.